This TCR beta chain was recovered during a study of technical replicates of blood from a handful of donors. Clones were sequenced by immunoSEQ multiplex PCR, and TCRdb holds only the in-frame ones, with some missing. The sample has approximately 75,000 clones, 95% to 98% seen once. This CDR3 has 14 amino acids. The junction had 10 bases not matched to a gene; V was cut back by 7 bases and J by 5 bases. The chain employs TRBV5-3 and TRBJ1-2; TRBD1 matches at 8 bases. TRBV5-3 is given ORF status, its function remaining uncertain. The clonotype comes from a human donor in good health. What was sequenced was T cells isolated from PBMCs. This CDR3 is CARHLRTGWYGYTF. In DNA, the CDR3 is TGTGCCAGACATCTTCGGACAGGGTGGTATGGCTACACCTTC.